This T cell receptor (beta chain) was documented in a study of T cell responses to AZD1222 COVID-19 vaccine. Study conclusions and caveats: Clonal diversity may have been underestimated, and the donors were mostly white British, with more females than males. Only six individuals given AZD1222 were seropositive at baseline. Spike-specific TCRs gained breadth and depth after people received two AZD1222 doses.

Assay: immunoSEQ multiplex PCR; the TCRdb copy retains only in-frame clones and omits some. The sample includes fewer than 150,000 clones, 88% seen only once; the top ten take over 3%. Concerning this clone: Its antigen is still unknown.

With 5 bases clipped from V and 5 bases from J, the junction kept 9 bases outside the gene matches. This CDR3 comprises 15 residues. The germline gives CDR1 MDHEN, CDR2 SYDVKM. The V call is TRBV28, the J call TRBJ2-3; 8 bases line up with TRBD1. This specimen was peripheral blood, taken 28 days after the second AZD1222 dose. This receptor was taken from an adult who received the AZD1222 COVID-19 vaccine. The CDR3 spells CASSPPDRVKDTQYF. DNA of the CDR3: TGTGCCAGCAGTCCCCCGGACAGGGTGAAAGATACGCAGTATTTT.